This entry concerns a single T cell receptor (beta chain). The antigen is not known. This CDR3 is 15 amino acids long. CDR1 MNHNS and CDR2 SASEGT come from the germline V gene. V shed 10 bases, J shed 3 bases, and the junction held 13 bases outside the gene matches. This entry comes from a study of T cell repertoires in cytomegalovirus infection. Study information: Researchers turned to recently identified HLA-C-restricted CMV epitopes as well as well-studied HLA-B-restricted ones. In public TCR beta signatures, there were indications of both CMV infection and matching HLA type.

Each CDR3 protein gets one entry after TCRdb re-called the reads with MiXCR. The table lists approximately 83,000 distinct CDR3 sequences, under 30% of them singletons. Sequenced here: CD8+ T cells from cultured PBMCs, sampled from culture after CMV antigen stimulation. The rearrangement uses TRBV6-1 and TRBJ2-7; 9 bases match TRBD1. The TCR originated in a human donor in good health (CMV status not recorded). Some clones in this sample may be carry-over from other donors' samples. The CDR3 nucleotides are TGTGCCATTACGAGAGGGACAGGGCGCTACTACGAGCAGTACTTC. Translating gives CAITRGTGRYYEQYF.